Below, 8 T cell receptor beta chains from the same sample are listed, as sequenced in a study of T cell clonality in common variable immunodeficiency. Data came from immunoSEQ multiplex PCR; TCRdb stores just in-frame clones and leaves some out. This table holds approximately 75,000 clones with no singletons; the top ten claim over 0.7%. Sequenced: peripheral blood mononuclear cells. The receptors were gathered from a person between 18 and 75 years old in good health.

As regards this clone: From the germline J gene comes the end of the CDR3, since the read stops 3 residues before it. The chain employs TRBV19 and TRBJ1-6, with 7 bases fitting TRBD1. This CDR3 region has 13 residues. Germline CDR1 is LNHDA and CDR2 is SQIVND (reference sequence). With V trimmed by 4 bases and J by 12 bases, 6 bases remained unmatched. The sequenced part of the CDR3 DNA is TGTGCCAGTAGTACCGACAGGGAGAAACCC. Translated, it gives CASSTDREKP. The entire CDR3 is CASSTDREKPLHF.

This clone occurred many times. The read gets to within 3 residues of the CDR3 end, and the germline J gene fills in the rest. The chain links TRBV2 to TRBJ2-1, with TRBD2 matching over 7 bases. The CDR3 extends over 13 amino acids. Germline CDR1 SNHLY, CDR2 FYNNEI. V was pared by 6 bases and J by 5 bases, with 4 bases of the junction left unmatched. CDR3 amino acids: CASRAGPNNEQFF. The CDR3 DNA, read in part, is TGTGCCAGCAGAGCGGGACCCAACAATGAG.

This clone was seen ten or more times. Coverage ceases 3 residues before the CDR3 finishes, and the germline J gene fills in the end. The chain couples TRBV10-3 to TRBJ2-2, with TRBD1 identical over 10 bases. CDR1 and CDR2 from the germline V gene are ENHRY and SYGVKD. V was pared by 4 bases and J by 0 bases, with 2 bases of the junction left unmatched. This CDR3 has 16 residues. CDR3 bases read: TGTGCCATCAGTGTTGGACAGGGGGCGAACACCGGGGAG. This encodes CAISVGQGANTGE. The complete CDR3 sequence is CAISVGQGANTGELFF.

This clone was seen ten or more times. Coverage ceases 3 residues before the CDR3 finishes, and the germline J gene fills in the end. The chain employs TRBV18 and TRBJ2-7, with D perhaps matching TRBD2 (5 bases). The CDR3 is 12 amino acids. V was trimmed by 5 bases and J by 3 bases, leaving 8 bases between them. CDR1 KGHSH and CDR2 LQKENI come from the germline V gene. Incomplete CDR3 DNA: TGTGCCAGCTCAGTCGAGGGCTACGAG. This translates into CASSVEGYE. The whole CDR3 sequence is CASSVEGYEQYF.

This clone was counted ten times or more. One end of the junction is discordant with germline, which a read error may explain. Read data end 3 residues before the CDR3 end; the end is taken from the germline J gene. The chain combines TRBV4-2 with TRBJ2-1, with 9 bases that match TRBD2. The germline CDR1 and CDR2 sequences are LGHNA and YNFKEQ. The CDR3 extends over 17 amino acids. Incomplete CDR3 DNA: TGCGCCAGCAGCCAAGCACCAGCGGGAGGACTATACAATGAG. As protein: CASSQAPAGGLYNE. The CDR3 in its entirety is CASSQAPAGGLYNEQFF.

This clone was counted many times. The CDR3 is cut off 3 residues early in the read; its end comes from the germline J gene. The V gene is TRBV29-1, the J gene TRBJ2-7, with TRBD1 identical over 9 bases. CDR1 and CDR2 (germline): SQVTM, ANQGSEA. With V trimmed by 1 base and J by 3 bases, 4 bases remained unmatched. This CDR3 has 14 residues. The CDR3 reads CSVEGTGADYEQYF. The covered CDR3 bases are TGCAGCGTTGAAGGGACAGGGGCCGACTACGAG.

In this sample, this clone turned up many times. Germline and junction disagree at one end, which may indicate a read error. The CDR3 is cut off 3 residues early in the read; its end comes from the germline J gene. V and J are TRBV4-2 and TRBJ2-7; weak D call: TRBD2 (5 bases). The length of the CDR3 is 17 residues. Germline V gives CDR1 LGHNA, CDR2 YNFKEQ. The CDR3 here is CASSLFFADSIAYEQYF. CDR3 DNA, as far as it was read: TGCGCCAGCAGCCTATTCTTTGCGGACTCGATTGCCTACGAG.

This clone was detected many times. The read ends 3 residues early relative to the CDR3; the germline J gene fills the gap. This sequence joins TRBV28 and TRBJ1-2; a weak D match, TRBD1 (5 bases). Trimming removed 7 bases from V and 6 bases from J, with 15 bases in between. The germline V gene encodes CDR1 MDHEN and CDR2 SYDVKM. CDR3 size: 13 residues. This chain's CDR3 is CASTLSGRDGYTF. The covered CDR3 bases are TGTGCCAGCACTTTGTCGGGCAGGGATGGC.